This TCR beta chain was sequenced for a study of T cell changes during pregnancy in multiple sclerosis. The data were produced by immunoSEQ multiplex PCR, yet TCRdb's version contains in-frame clones alone and is incomplete. The table includes approximately 70,000 clones, around 90% detected once. This CDR3 is 13 amino acids long. Trimming removed 4 bases from V and 7 bases from J; junction bases left unmatched: 2. Germline values: CDR1 SGHRS, CDR2 YFSETQ. This TCR was recovered from a female donor in good health, enrolled as a control in a pregnancy study. This chain uses TRBV5-1 with TRBJ1-6, with TRBD1 matching over 7 bases. The sequencing here drew on peripheral blood, taken in the second trimester of pregnancy. The CDR3: CASSKDRNSPLHF. The CDR3 DNA follows: TGCGCCAGCAGCAAGGACAGGAATTCACCCCTCCACTTT.